Listed here are 18 T cell receptor beta chains from one sample, sequenced in a study of blood T cell repertoires in COVID-19. The data were produced by immunoSEQ multiplex PCR, yet TCRdb's version contains in-frame clones alone and is incomplete. The sample consists of approximately 150,000 clones, approximately 90% of them appearing once. The sequenced sample consisted of peripheral blood. The receptors were gathered from a man aged 45 to 65 who had recovered from COVID-19.

The V gene is TRBV28, the J gene TRBJ1-5; 9 bases map to TRBD1. Germline CDR1 MDHEN, CDR2 SYDVKM. The CDR3 runs to 15 residues. J was trimmed by 3 bases and V by 6 bases; bases with no gene match: 6. CDR3 sequence: CASSLGQGYNQPQHF. CDR3 DNA sequence: TGTGCCAGCAGCTTGGGACAGGGCTACAATCAGCCCCAGCATTTT.

This clone was observed once. V usage is TRBV10-3 and J usage is TRBJ2-3; tentatively, D is TRBD1 (5 bases). This CDR3 spans 13 amino acids. Germline-derived CDR1 and CDR2 are ENHRY and SYGVKD. The V gene lost 6 bases and the J gene lost 3 bases, with 10 bases spanning the gap. The CDR3 bases are TGTGCCATCAGGGAGACAGATACAGATACGCAGTATTTT. Translated, it gives CAIRETDTDTQYF.

The chain has TRBV7-9 and TRBJ2-5; 11 bases align to TRBD1. Germline loops: CDR1 SEHNR, CDR2 FQNEAQ (reference sequence). This CDR3 has 15 amino acids. Germline trimming cut 5 bases from V and 6 bases from J; bases unmatched to any gene: 8. CDR3 DNA sequence: TGTGCCAGCAGCCTTCAACGGACAGGGGGCAAGACCCAGTACTTC. Amino acid sequence: CASSLQRTGGKTQYF.

This chain uses TRBV27 with TRBJ2-5; D remains unclear. The CDR3 extends over 14 amino acids. V lost 3 bases, J lost 1 base, and 9 bases lay in between. In germline, CDR1 is MNHEY, CDR2 SMNVEV (reference sequence). CDR3 amino acids: CASSFSPFQETQYF. The DNA for the CDR3 is TGTGCCAGCAGTTTTAGCCCTTTCCAAGAGACCCAGTACTTC.

The genes are TRBV18 and TRBJ1-2; 10 bases are shared with TRBD1. The trim removed 6 bases at V and 3 bases at J, leaving 4 bases unmatched. This CDR3 has 14 residues. Germline V gene sequence: CDR1 KGHSH, CDR2 LQKENI. In nucleotides, the CDR3 is TGTGCCAGCTCCCCCGGGACAGGGGACTATGGCTACACCTTC. It codes for CASSPGTGDYGYTF.

J is TRBJ2-7 and V is TRBV5-1; 8 bases are shared with TRBD1. The CDR3 contains 16 residues. Germline-derived CDR1 and CDR2 are SGHRS and YFSETQ. Germline trimming cut 4 bases from V and 6 bases from J; bases unmatched to any gene: 15. The CDR3 sequence is CASSGRTGTSASEQYF. DNA of the CDR3: TGCGCCAGCAGCGGAAGGACAGGGACGAGTGCGTCCGAGCAGTACTTC.

The CDR3 sequence: CASSLEAGVMNTEAFF. The CDR3 nucleotides read TGCGCCAGCAGCTTGGAGGCAGGGGTCATGAACACTGAAGCTTTCTTT. This sequence joins TRBV5-1 and TRBJ1-1; D might be TRBD1 (6 bases). The CDR3 is made up of 16 amino acids. Per germline, CDR1 SGHRS and CDR2 YFSETQ. Trimming removed 0 bases from V and 0 bases from J, with 12 bases in between.

CDR3 in amino acids: CAISELNEQFF. The CDR3 DNA follows: TGTGCCATCAGTGAACTTAATGAGCAGTTCTTC. The chain couples TRBV10-3 to TRBJ2-1; D unresolved. Germline CDR1 and CDR2: ENHRY and SYGVKD. The CDR3 extends over 11 amino acids. V was shortened by 3 bases and J by 7 bases, with 4 bases between the two germline ends.

This clone was seen only once. The chain employs TRBV24-1 and TRBJ1-5; 7 nucleotides align to TRBD1. CDR3 length: 14 residues. Germline V gene lookup returns CDR1 KGHDR and CDR2 SFDVKD. V shed 4 bases, J shed 4 bases, and the junction held 3 bases outside the gene matches. CDR3 loop: CATSDGTANQPQHF. The CDR3 DNA follows: TGTGCCACCAGTGACGGGACAGCTAATCAGCCCCAGCATTTT.

This clone occurred a few times. The chain carries TRBV28 and TRBJ1-4; the match to TRBD1 covers 11 bases. V shed 6 bases and J 8 bases; nucleotides not matched to a gene: 8. The CDR3 sequence is 15 residues long. The V gene's germline CDR1 is MDHEN and CDR2 SYDVKM. CDR3 sequence (DNA): TGTGCCAGCAGGGATAGGGGGGACAGGGGGGAAAAACTGTTTTTT. Residues: CASRDRGDRGEKLFF. The complete variable domain, with remaining parts taken from reference TRBV28 and TRBJ1-4, reads DVKVTQSSRYLVKRTGEKVFLECVQDMDHENMFWYRQDPGLGLRLIYFSYDVKMKEKGDIPEGYSVSREKKERFSLILESASTNQTSMYLCASRDRGDRGEKLFFGSGTQLSVL.

This clone has a handful of counts. This chain links TRBV29-1 with TRBJ1-1, with 8 nucleotides matching TRBD1. The germline V gene encodes CDR1 SQVTM and CDR2 ANQGSEA. The ends lost 6 bases at V and 12 bases at J; junction bases unmatched: 9. The CDR3 is 11 residues long. This CDR3 reads CSVPKGTGTFF. In DNA, the CDR3 is TGCAGCGTACCAAAAGGGACAGGTACTTTCTTT.

The V gene is TRBV6-2 or TRBV6-3, the J gene TRBJ2-7; 11 positions match TRBD2. V shed 5 bases, J shed 9 bases, and the junction held 9 bases outside the gene matches. There are 14 residues in the CDR3. CDR1 is MNHEY and CDR2 is SVGEGT in the germline V gene. As DNA, the CDR3 is TGTGCCAGCAGTCCCCTAGCGGGAGGTGGCGGGCAGTACTTC. This codes for CASSPLAGGGGQYF.

This chain connects TRBV6-1 to TRBJ1-5; TRBD1 might be the D (6 bases). Germline V gene lookup returns CDR1 MNHNS and CDR2 SASEGT. The V end was cut by 4 bases, the J end by 1 base, with 23 bases between. The CDR3 has 19 amino acids. The CDR3 sequence: CASSAAGTRPSLSNQPQHF. As DNA, the CDR3 is TGTGCCAGCAGTGCTGCCGGGACACGACCCTCTTTGAGCAATCAGCCCCAGCATTTT.

J is TRBJ1-3 and V is TRBV11-2; tentatively, D is TRBD1 (6 bases). Germline V gene sequence: CDR1 SGHAT, CDR2 FQNNGV. Trimming took 6 bases from V and 8 from J, leaving 20 bases between them. The CDR3 loop spans 15 amino acids. The CDR3 loop reads CASSTNRGGADTIYF. As DNA, the CDR3 is TGTGCCAGCAGTACCAACCGGGGGGGGGCCGACACCATATATTTT. Using reference TRBV11-2 and TRBJ1-3 for the parts outside the CDR3, the full variable domain is EAGVAQSPRYKIIEKRQSVAFWCNPISGHATLYWYQQILGQGPKLLIQFQNNGVVDDSQLPKDRFSAERLKGVDSTLKIQPAKLEDSAVYLCASSTNRGGADTIYFGEGSWLTVV.

The chain employs TRBV9 and TRBJ2-5; TRBD1 matches 8 bases. CDR3 length equals 16 residues. Germline-derived CDR1 and CDR2 are SGDLS and YYNGEE. The V segment lost 4 bases and the J segment 7 bases; nucleotides outside the gene matches: 15. CDR3 amino acids: CASSPPTGVGVGTQYF. Written as DNA, the CDR3 is TGTGCCAGCAGCCCACCGACAGGGGTCGGGGTTGGGACCCAGTACTTC.

The rearrangement uses TRBV7-2 and TRBJ2-3, with D perhaps TRBD1 (5 bases). V lost 5 bases, J lost 0 bases, and 18 bases lay in between. Germline V gene sequence: CDR1 SGHTA, CDR2 FQGNSA. The CDR3 covers 17 residues. Here the CDR3 reads CASSAQSAGFSTDTQYF. CDR3 sequence (DNA): TGTGCCAGCAGCGCCCAGTCCGCAGGGTTCAGCACAGATACGCAGTATTTT.

V is TRBV4-3 and J is TRBJ1-3; TRBD1 is a possible D gene (6 bases). The ends were cut back, 6 bases at V and 2 bases at J, with 14 bases in the middle. Germline loops: CDR1 LGHNA, CDR2 YSLEER. The CDR3 covers 15 residues. In nucleotides, the CDR3 is TGCGCCAGCAGTCGCGGACAGTTTACTGGAAACACCATATATTTT. This encodes CASSRGQFTGNTIYF.

The chain uses TRBV29-1 and TRBJ2-3, with D possibly being TRBD1 (6 bases). Per germline, CDR1 SQVTM and CDR2 ANQGSEA. V lost 1 base to trimming and J lost 3 bases, with 11 bases between them. The CDR3 extends over 14 amino acids. CDR3 sequence (DNA): TGCAGCGTTGAAGGACAGGTCGAAACAGATACGCAGTATTTT. Protein product: CSVEGQVETDTQYF.